These 21 T cell receptor beta chains were sequenced from one sample in a study of T-cell reconstitution after alpha-beta-depleted transplantation in children. Unique molecular identifiers featured in how the TCRbeta library was prepared. TCRdb re-called the PCR reads through MiXCR, storing one row per CDR3 protein. The data hold 640,000 or so distinct CDR3 sequences, with approximately 17% observed a single time. Material: PBMCs from the stem cell graft donor, obtained from the stem cell graft. The receptors shown here come from a human donor who donated a stem cell graft to a child with acute myeloid leukemia.

The chain carries TRBV30 and TRBJ1-5; D remains unclear. The CDR3 runs 12 residues. The V gene's germline CDR1 is GTSNPN and CDR2 SVGIG (reference sequence). V was cut by 2 bases and J by 7 bases, with 9 bases left in between. The CDR3 spells CAWSPGGQPQHF. The CDR3 coding sequence is TGTGCCTGGAGTCCCGGTGGGCAGCCCCAGCATTTT.

The chain has TRBV20-1 and TRBJ2-1; D not resolved. CDR1 and CDR2 (germline): DFQATT, SNEGSKA (reference sequence). This CDR3 is 13 amino acids long. V was pared by 0 bases and J by 7 bases, with 10 bases between. The CDR3 DNA is TGCAGTGCTAGAGATGGAAAAGGGAATGAGCAGTTCTTC. Its translation: CSARDGKGNEQFF.

This clonotype was found many times. V gene TRBV20-1 combines with J gene TRBJ2-5; 8 positions match TRBD2. The CDR3 spans 15 residues. The V gene end was trimmed by 4 bases and the J gene end by 3 bases; junction bases not matched to a gene: 10. Germline V lookup: CDR1 DFQATT, CDR2 SNEGSKA (reference sequence). Here the CDR3 reads CSANFVVAGKETQYF. The CDR3 DNA is TGCAGTGCTAACTTCGTTGTAGCGGGGAAAGAGACCCAGTACTTC.

This clonotype was detected ten times or more. The chain carries TRBV10-3 and TRBJ2-7, with D possibly matching TRBD2 (6 bases). V lost 0 bases and J lost 3, with 12 bases in between. This CDR3 is built from 15 residues. Germline CDR1 is ENHRY and CDR2 is SYGVKD. The CDR3 region is CAISESGGALYEQYF. CDR3 nucleotides: TGTGCCATCAGTGAGTCAGGAGGGGCACTCTACGAGCAGTACTTC.

This clonotype came up many times. This chain joins TRBV29-1 and TRBJ2-1; weak D call: TRBD2 (6 bases). CDR1 and CDR2 from the germline V gene are SQVTM and ANQGSEA. Trimming shortened V by 6 bases and J by 3 bases, and 15 bases separated the two germline ends. The CDR3 is 14 amino acids. The DNA for the CDR3 is TGCAGCGTGCGAAGGGAGGAGGGCTACAATGAGCAGTTCTTC. It codes for CSVRREEGYNEQFF.

The V and J genes are TRBV7-2 and TRBJ2-7, with D possibly being TRBD2 (6 bases). From germline, CDR1 is SGHTA and CDR2 FQGNSA. This CDR3 is 15 amino acids long. Trimming took off 3 bases at V and 3 bases at J, with 15 bases between the two ends. Here the CDR3 reads CASSFSGRDLYEQYF. In nucleotides, the CDR3 is TGTGCCAGCAGCTTCTCGGGGCGGGACCTCTACGAGCAGTACTTC.

This chain joins TRBV24-1 and TRBJ2-2; tentative D call: TRBD1 (5 bases). CDR1 and CDR2 from the germline V gene are KGHDR and SFDVKD. The CDR3 is 16 amino acids. Trimming removed 0 bases at V and 0 bases at J, with 7 bases between. In DNA form, the CDR3 reads TGTGCCACCAGTGATTTGAAGACAGCGAACACCGGGGAGCTGTTTTTT. Translating it yields CATSDLKTANTGELFF.

This clonotype was observed at least ten times. The rearrangement uses TRBV5-6 and TRBJ2-5; perhaps TRBD1 as D (5 bases). The CDR3 consists of 14 residues. Germline V gives CDR1 SGHDT, CDR2 YYEEEE. V lost 0 bases to trimming and J lost 3 bases, with 9 bases between them. DNA for the CDR3: TGTGCCAGCAGCTTGGGCAGGGTAAAAGAGACCCAGTACTTC. Protein: CASSLGRVKETQYF.

The chain has TRBV11-2 and TRBJ1-2; 8 positions match TRBD1. CDR3 length equals 18 residues. The junction had 24 bases not matched to a gene; V was cut back by 11 bases and J by 4 bases. Germline V CDR1 and CDR2: SGHAT, FQNNGV. CDR3 coding DNA: TGTGCCTTCTGTTTCGGGGGTGGGACAGGCGTTTTGGGCTATGGCTACACCTTC. This sequence encodes CAFCFGGGTGVLGYGYTF.

This clonotype was detected only a few times. The chain carries TRBV3-1 and TRBJ2-5, with 9 bases matching TRBD1. Germline V gene sequence: CDR1 LGHDT, CDR2 YNNKEL (reference sequence). V gave up 4 bases and J gave up 5 bases; unmatched junction bases: 11. The CDR3 sequence is 16 residues long. The CDR3: CASSRYGQGNFETQYF. In nucleotides, the CDR3 is TGTGCCAGCAGCCGGTACGGACAGGGGAACTTCGAGACCCAGTACTTC.

V usage is TRBV3-1 and J usage is TRBJ1-1, with 10 bases lining up with TRBD1. This CDR3 spans 12 amino acids. V lost 6 bases to trimming and J lost 6 bases; unmatched junction nucleotides: 1. Germline CDR1 LGHDT, CDR2 YNNKEL (reference sequence). The CDR3 loop is CASRGTGAEAFF. DNA for the CDR3: TGTGCCAGCAGGGGGACAGGGGCTGAAGCTTTCTTT.

The gene calls are TRBV6-5 and TRBJ2-3; 8 bases line up with TRBD1. Germline assignment: CDR1 MNHEY and CDR2 SVGAGI. The J segment lost 2 bases and the V segment lost 1 base, leaving 2 bases of the junction unmatched. The CDR3 loop spans 15 amino acids. CDR3 amino acids: CASSYWDRSTDTQYF. CDR3 DNA: TGTGCCAGCAGTTACTGGGACAGGTCCACAGATACGCAGTATTTT.

This clonotype was found many times. The chain uses TRBV20-1 and TRBJ1-5; 9 bases align to TRBD1. V trimming: 4 bases; J trimming: 0 bases; junction bases outside the gene matches: 7. This CDR3 has 16 amino acids. CDR1 is DFQATT, CDR2 SNEGSKA, per germline (reference sequence). CDR3 residues: CSATPGQGHSNQPQHF. CDR3 sequence (DNA): TGCAGTGCTACGCCGGGACAGGGCCATAGCAATCAGCCCCAGCATTTT.

This clonotype has ten or more counts. V is TRBV25-1 and J is TRBJ2-1; D is perhaps TRBD2 (7 bases). Per the germline V gene, CDR1 is MGHDK and CDR2 is SYGVNS. The CDR3 consists of 13 residues. V lost 3 bases, J lost 8 bases, and 11 bases lay in between. CDR3 in amino acids: CASSETGGYEQFF. The CDR3, as DNA: TGTGCCAGCAGTGAGACGGGGGGCTATGAGCAGTTCTTC.

DNA for the CDR3: TGTGCCAGCAGCTCCTGGACGGAGGATGGGACCCAGTACTTC. Protein product: CASSSWTEDGTQYF. The chain carries TRBV7-9 and TRBJ2-5, with a possible D match to TRBD2 (5 bases). Germline V gene lookup returns CDR1 SEHNR and CDR2 FQNEAQ (reference sequence). Trimming took 4 bases from V and 7 from J, leaving 16 bases between them. CDR3 length: 14 residues.

This clonotype was seen at least ten times. The J gene is TRBJ2-1, the V gene TRBV23-1, with D perhaps matching TRBD1 (7 bases). TRBV23-1 counts as an open reading frame of uncertain function. Trimming cost V 7 bases and J 4 bases, with 11 bases left between them. This CDR3 has 13 amino acids. The CDR3 region is CASTAGQYNEQFF. The DNA for the CDR3 is TGCGCCAGCACGGCGGGACAGTACAATGAGCAGTTCTTC.

This clonotype was observed a handful of times. V is TRBV4-3 and J is TRBJ1-4; tentative D call: TRBD1 (5 bases). The germline V and J ends were trimmed by 0 bases and 4 bases, with 12 bases remaining between them. The CDR3 is 16 amino acids. From germline, CDR1 is LGHNA and CDR2 YSLEER. The DNA of the CDR3 is TGCGCCAGCAGCCAAGATCGGGGCCAGATTAATGAAAAACTGTTTTTT. This sequence encodes CASSQDRGQINEKLFF.

This clonotype was found many times. V is TRBV7-2 and J is TRBJ2-1; D is ambiguous. Germline V gene data show CDR1 as SGHTA and CDR2 as FQGNSA. The length of the CDR3 is 12 residues. V shed 4 bases and J shed 9 bases, with 10 bases lying between them. This CDR3 reads CASSSMRGEQFF. The CDR3 DNA sequence: TGTGCCAGCAGCTCGATGAGAGGTGAGCAGTTCTTC.

There are many counts of this clonotype. The V gene is TRBV6-5, the J gene TRBJ1-1, with D perhaps matching TRBD1 (5 bases). V was trimmed by 2 bases and J by 3 bases, leaving 10 bases between them. Germline assignment: CDR1 MNHEY and CDR2 SVGAGI. The CDR3 spans 14 residues. CDR3 coding DNA: TGTGCCAGCAGTTACCGCGGGGGAGACACTGAAGCTTTCTTT. Protein sequence: CASSYRGGDTEAFF.

The genes are TRBV20-1 and TRBJ1-1; 9 nucleotides line up with TRBD1. From germline, CDR1 is DFQATT and CDR2 SNEGSKA (reference sequence). The CDR3 covers 12 residues. The V and J ends lost 4 bases and 8 bases, in that order; junction bases with no gene match: 5. The DNA of the CDR3 is TGCAGTGCTATTCACAGGGGGCCCGAAGCTTTCTTT. This sequence encodes CSAIHRGPEAFF.

J is TRBJ2-1 and V is TRBV19; 12 nucleotides agree with TRBD1. Trimming at V came to 7 bases and at J to 8 bases, leaving 6 bases not matched to a gene. Germline V lookup: CDR1 LNHDA, CDR2 SQIVND (reference sequence). CDR3 size: 14 residues. CDR3 loop: CASNSGQGAHEQFF. CDR3 coding DNA: TGTGCCAGTAATTCGGGACAGGGGGCGCATGAGCAGTTCTTC.